This T cell receptor beta chain derives from a study of blood T cell repertoires in COVID-19. Study summary: The origin of the acute and convalescent COVID-19 samples was the United States, Italy and Spain.

The table came from immunoSEQ multiplex PCR; TCRdb's copy has only in-frame clones and leaves some out. The table has about 240,000 clones, roughly 87% seen once. This receptor was identified in a man aged 60-69 years who had recovered from COVID-19. The sample consisted of peripheral blood.

The CDR3 spells CASSPDRDSSSYNSPLHF. For the CDR3, the DNA is TGTGCCAGCAGCCCGGACCGGGACAGTTCCTCCTATAATTCACCCCTCCACTTT. The chain has TRBV13 and TRBJ1-6; 7 bases are shared with TRBD1. With V trimmed by 5 bases and J by 0 bases, 10 bases remained unmatched. The CDR3 is 18 amino acids. CDR1 PRHDT and CDR2 FYEKMQ come from the germline V gene (reference sequence).